The 27 T cell receptor beta chains below come from one sample, sequenced in a study of T-cell memory formation after mild COVID-19. MiXCR was run by TCRdb on the 5' RACE reads, yielding one entry per CDR3 protein. Altogether about 160,000 distinct CDR3 sequences are present, about 28% being singletons, with the ten largest covering about 12%. Sequences were obtained from PBMCs or a T cell subset sorted from them (not recorded which). These TCRs come from an adult woman who had mild COVID-19 (a few samples of this study predate the infection). Cell type and time point are not known.

This sequence joins TRBV6-1 and TRBJ1-1; D is unclear. The CDR3 is made up of 11 amino acids. The V gene's germline CDR1 is MNHNS and CDR2 SASEGT. V lost 6 bases and J 7 bases, leaving 9 bases between the germline ends. CDR3 nucleotides: TGTGCCAGCAGCTTGGCAAGTGAAGCTTTCTTT. This gives the protein CASSLASEAFF.

The genes are TRBV15 and TRBJ2-7; TRBD2 aligns across 8 bases. Germline V gene lookup returns CDR1 LNHNV and CDR2 YYDKDF (reference sequence). The trim removed 5 bases at V and 5 bases at J, leaving 2 bases unmatched. The CDR3 runs 12 residues. CDR3 sequence (DNA): TGTGCCACCAGCGTCGGGGGGGACGAGCAGTACTTC. Its translation is CATSVGGDEQYF. Looking up the rest from reference TRBV15 and TRBJ2-7 gives the full variable domain: DAMVIQNPRYQVTQFGKPVTLSCSQTLNHNVMYWYQQKSSQAPKLLFHYYDKDFNNEADTPDNFQSRRPNTSFCFLDIRSPGLGDTAMYLCATSVGGDEQYFGPGTRLTVT.

The chain couples TRBV6-5 to TRBJ2-5; TRBD2 matches at 7 bases. The CDR3 sequence is 13 residues long. Per the germline V gene, CDR1 is MNHEY and CDR2 is SVGAGI. Germline trimming cut 5 bases from V and 4 bases from J; bases unmatched to any gene: 4. CDR3 in amino acids: CASSPRGVETQYF. CDR3 bases: TGTGCCAGCAGTCCCCGGGGGGTAGAGACCCAGTACTTC.

The rearrangement joins TRBV14 to TRBJ2-2; 13 bases fit TRBD2. This CDR3 contains 18 residues. The trim removed 1 base at V and 2 bases at J, leaving 4 bases unmatched. Looked up from germline, CDR1 is SGHDN and CDR2 is FVKESK. The CDR3 DNA reads as TGTGCCAGCAGCCAAGGACTAGCGGGGGGCAAAAACACCGGGGAGCTGTTTTTT. Protein product: CASSQGLAGGKNTGELFF. The whole variable domain, filled in from reference TRBV14 and TRBJ2-2, reads EAGVTQFPSHSVIEKGQTVTLRCDPISGHDNLYWYRRVMGKEIKFLLHFVKESKQDESGMPNNRFLAERTGGTYSTLKVQPAELEDSGVYFCASSQGLAGGKNTGELFFGEGSRLTVL.

V usage is TRBV6-6 and J usage is TRBJ2-5, with a tentative D call TRBD2 (5 bases). Germline values: CDR1 MNHNY, CDR2 SVGAGI (reference sequence). The V end was cut by 6 bases, the J end by 4 bases, with 12 bases between. The CDR3 totals 13 residues. The CDR3 region has the DNA TGTGCCAGCAGCCCCACTAGGGCAGAGACCCAGTACTTC. Amino acids: CASSPTRAETQYF.

The chain employs TRBV27 and TRBJ2-3; D may be TRBD1 (6 bases). V lost 5 bases to trimming and J lost 2 bases, with 23 bases between them. CDR1 and CDR2 (germline): MNHEY, SMNVEV (reference sequence). The CDR3 is 18 amino acids. The CDR3 DNA reads TGTGCCAGCAGTCCCCAAAACAGGGTAACCTCGTACACAGATACGCAGTATTTT. Translated, it gives CASSPQNRVTSYTDTQYF.

The sample holds a few counts of this clonotype. V gene TRBV5-1 combines with J gene TRBJ2-1; D gene ambiguous. The germline CDR1 and CDR2 sequences are SGHRS and YFSETQ. V was shortened by 6 bases and J by 5 bases, with 6 bases between the two germline ends. The CDR3 has 11 residues. The chain's CDR3 is CASMDDNEQFF. In nucleotides, the CDR3 is TGCGCCAGCATGGATGACAATGAGCAGTTCTTC.

The chain is built from TRBV23-1 and TRBJ2-1; TRBD2 matches at 9 bases. TRBV23-1 is designated an ORF whose function remains uncertain. J lost 8 bases, V lost 1 base, and 6 bases had no gene match. CDR3 length: 15 amino acids. CDR3 in DNA: TGCGCCAGCAGTCAATTGGGACTAGCAGCCTATGAGCAGTTCTTC. Translated: CASSQLGLAAYEQFF.

This rearrangement joins TRBV20-1 to TRBJ1-2; D is unresolved. Trimming stripped 6 bases from V and 1 base from J, with 9 bases between. Per the germline V gene, CDR1 is DFQATT and CDR2 is SNEGSKA (reference sequence). The CDR3 is 12 amino acids. CDR3 nucleotides: TGCAGTGCGTACACCTTTAACTATGGCTACACCTTC. It codes for CSAYTFNYGYTF.

The CDR3 coding sequence is TGTGCCAGCAGTTTTCAGGAGCGTGGAAACACCATATATTTT. Protein: CASSFQERGNTIYF. The gene calls are TRBV12-3 or TRBV12-4 and TRBJ1-3; D remains unclear. Deletions cut 3 bases from V and 3 bases from J, with 9 bases between. This CDR3 comprises 14 residues.

The V and J genes are TRBV7-6 and TRBJ1-2; a possible D gene is TRBD1 (6 bases). V lost 0 bases and J 8 bases, leaving 16 bases between the germline ends. Germline CDR1 reads SGHVS; CDR2 reads FNYEAQ. The CDR3 is made up of 15 amino acids. CDR3 bases: TGTGCCAGCAGCTTAGCGTCCCGCAGGGGTGGCGGCTACACCTTC. It specifies CASSLASRRGGGYTF.

The gene calls are TRBV4-1 and TRBJ2-3; D is possibly TRBD2 (5 bases). The CDR3 runs 13 residues. V lost 5 bases, J lost 6 bases, and 12 bases lay in between. The germline V gene has CDR1 MGHRA and CDR2 YSYEKL. For the CDR3, the DNA is TGCGCCAGCAGCGACCCAGGCGGGGATACGCAGTATTTT. This sequence encodes CASSDPGGDTQYF.

The chain employs TRBV20-1 and TRBJ2-7; 11 nucleotides match TRBD2. CDR3 size: 14 residues. Germline loops: CDR1 DFQATT, CDR2 SNEGSKA (reference sequence). V shed 2 bases and J 3 bases; nucleotides not matched to a gene: 3. DNA for the CDR3: TGCAGTGCTAGATCGGGGACTAGCGGCTACGAGCAGTACTTC. Translating it yields CSARSGTSGYEQYF.

The genes are TRBV6-1 and TRBJ2-1; 11 bases are a match to TRBD2. Trimming cost V 6 bases and J 9 bases; bases outside gene matches: 10. This CDR3 has 15 amino acids. Germline CDR1 reads MNHNS; CDR2 reads SASEGT. The CDR3 nucleotides are TGTGCCAGCAGGGCCCGACTAGCGGGGTTCAGTGAGCAGTTCTTC. Protein sequence: CASRARLAGFSEQFF.

V is TRBV5-1 and J is TRBJ1-2; possible D gene TRBD1, 5 bases. CDR1 is SGHRS, CDR2 YFSETQ, per germline. Trimming left V 8 bases short and J 4 bases short, with 18 bases between. The CDR3 is 14 residues long. DNA of the CDR3: TGCGCCAGTCAAGGAGGAACAGGCGTCTATGGCTACACCTTC. Residues: CASQGGTGVYGYTF.

This clonotype appeared once. V and J are TRBV4-1 and TRBJ1-1; no clear D gene. V shed 0 bases and J shed 4 bases, with 9 bases lying between them. Germline lookup yields CDR1 MGHRA and CDR2 YSYEKL. CDR3 length equals 14 residues. The CDR3 nucleotides read TGCGCCAGCAGCCAAGACTATGTCCCCACTGAAGCTTTCTTT. This gives the protein CASSQDYVPTEAFF.

This sequence joins TRBV29-1 and TRBJ1-2; D is undetermined. The germline V gene encodes CDR1 SQVTM and CDR2 ANQGSEA. This CDR3 region has 11 residues. With 2 bases removed from V and 6 bases from J, the gap between germline ends came to 7 bases. CDR3 sequence (DNA): TGCAGCGTTGAATGGGCTAATGGCTACACCTTC. Its translation is CSVEWANGYTF.

The genes are TRBV5-1 and TRBJ2-2; TRBD1 aligns across 8 bases. The CDR3 length is 15 residues. Germline CDR1 SGHRS, CDR2 YFSETQ. With V trimmed by 4 bases and J by 5 bases, 7 bases remained unmatched. Written as DNA, the CDR3 is TGCGCCAGCAGCCCCACGGGACAGGCGACCGGGGAGCTGTTTTTT. Protein: CASSPTGQATGELFF.

The chain has TRBV23-1 and TRBJ2-7, with TRBD2 matching 9 bases. TRBV23-1 falls under the ORF class, with uncertain function. This CDR3 spans 19 amino acids. V lost 7 bases to trimming and J lost 2 bases; unmatched junction nucleotides: 21. The CDR3 DNA follows: TGCGCCAGCACCACGCCTAGGCCCAAGCGCGGGAGGGCAGCCTACGAGCAGTACTTC. Protein sequence: CASTTPRPKRGRAAYEQYF.

The gene calls are TRBV4-2 and TRBJ1-2, with D hard to call. The CDR3 is made up of 13 amino acids. Germline V gene sequence: CDR1 LGHNA, CDR2 YNFKEQ. Trimming took 4 bases from V and 3 from J, leaving 9 bases between them. CDR3 amino acids: CASSRGQHYGYTF. CDR3 bases: TGTGCCAGCAGCCGAGGGCAGCACTATGGCTACACCTTC.

This chain links TRBV5-1 with TRBJ2-3; 9 bases match TRBD1. CDR1 SGHRS and CDR2 YFSETQ come from the germline V gene. CDR3 length: 17 amino acids. Trimming at V came to 3 bases and at J to 4 bases, leaving 12 bases not matched to a gene. CDR3 nucleotides: TGCGCCAGCAGCTCCAACGACAGGGGGTATATCGCAGATACGCAGTATTTT. Translated, it gives CASSSNDRGYIADTQYF.

This clonotype has just a few counts. The chain is built from TRBV7-2 and TRBJ2-1; possible D gene TRBD2, 5 bases. Deletions cut 5 bases from V and 7 bases from J, with 12 bases between. Germline V CDR1 and CDR2: SGHTA, FQGNSA. The CDR3 length is 13 residues. The CDR3 spells CASSRDSVNEQFF. For the CDR3, the DNA is TGTGCCAGCAGCCGCGATAGCGTTAATGAGCAGTTCTTC.

This clonotype showed up just once. This chain links TRBV20-1 with TRBJ2-7; 7 nucleotides agree with TRBD2. Germline CDR1 and CDR2: DFQATT and SNEGSKA (reference sequence). This CDR3 is 13 amino acids long. V lost 0 bases and J lost 4; bases outside the gene matches: 3. The CDR3 DNA reads TGCAGTGCTAGAGATTGGGGGGGGTACGAGCAGTACTTC. Its protein product is CSARDWGGYEQYF.

This clonotype was found a few times. As DNA, the CDR3 is TGCAGCGTTCAGCGGTTTAGTGGACAGGGAGATGAAAAACTGTTTTTT. Translation gives CSVQRFSGQGDEKLFF. The V and J genes are TRBV29-1 and TRBJ1-4, with TRBD1 matching over 8 bases. This CDR3 is built from 16 residues. The germline V gene encodes CDR1 SQVTM and CDR2 ANQGSEA. J was trimmed by 6 bases and V by 5 bases; bases with no gene match: 14.

V gene TRBV19 combines with J gene TRBJ2-1; D is unclear. The CDR3 loop spans 13 amino acids. Germline V gene sequence: CDR1 LNHDA, CDR2 SQIVND (reference sequence). Trimming took off 7 bases at V and 3 bases at J, with 10 bases between the two ends. The chain's CDR3 is CASINGRYNEQFF. CDR3 nucleotide sequence: TGTGCCAGTATCAACGGTCGCTACAATGAGCAGTTCTTC.

This clonotype was detected only a few times. The gene calls are TRBV4-1 and TRBJ1-6; 9 nucleotides align to TRBD1. The CDR3 extends over 16 amino acids. V lost 1 base to trimming and J lost 4 bases; unmatched junction nucleotides: 2. Germline-derived CDR1 and CDR2 are MGHRA and YSYEKL. The CDR3: CASSQGGTGYNSPLHF. In nucleotides, the CDR3 is TGCGCCAGCAGCCAAGGCGGGACAGGGTATAATTCACCCCTCCACTTT.

This clonotype has more than one count but fewer than ten. V and J are TRBV11-3 and TRBJ2-5, with no clear D. The CDR3 is 14 residues long. Germline lookup yields CDR1 SGHNT and CDR2 YENEEA. Trimming removed 4 bases from V and 1 base from J, with 10 bases in between. This CDR3 reads CASSYRAGQETQYF. Written as DNA, the CDR3 is TGTGCCAGCAGCTACCGAGCCGGCCAAGAGACCCAGTACTTC. Full variable domain (outside the CDR3, taken from reference TRBV11-3 and TRBJ2-5): EAGVVQSPRYKIIEKKQPVAFWCNPISGHNTLYWYLQNLGQGPELLIRYENEEAVDDSQLPKDRFSAERLKGVDSTLKIQPAELGDSAVYLCASSYRAGQETQYFGPGTRLLVL.